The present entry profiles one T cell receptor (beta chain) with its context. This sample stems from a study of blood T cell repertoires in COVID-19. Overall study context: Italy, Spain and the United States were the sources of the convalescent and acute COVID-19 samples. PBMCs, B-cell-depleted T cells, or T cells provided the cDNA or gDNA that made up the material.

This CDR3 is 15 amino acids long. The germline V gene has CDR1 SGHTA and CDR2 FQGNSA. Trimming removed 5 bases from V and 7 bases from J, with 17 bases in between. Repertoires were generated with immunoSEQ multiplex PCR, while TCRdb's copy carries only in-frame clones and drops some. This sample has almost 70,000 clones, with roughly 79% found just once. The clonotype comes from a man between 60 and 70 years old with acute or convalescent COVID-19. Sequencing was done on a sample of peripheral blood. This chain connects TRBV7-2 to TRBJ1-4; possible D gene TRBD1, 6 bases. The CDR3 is CASSAAGAGGEKLFF. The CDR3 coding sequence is TGTGCCAGCAGCGCCGCAGGGGCGGGGGGTGAAAAACTGTTTTTT.